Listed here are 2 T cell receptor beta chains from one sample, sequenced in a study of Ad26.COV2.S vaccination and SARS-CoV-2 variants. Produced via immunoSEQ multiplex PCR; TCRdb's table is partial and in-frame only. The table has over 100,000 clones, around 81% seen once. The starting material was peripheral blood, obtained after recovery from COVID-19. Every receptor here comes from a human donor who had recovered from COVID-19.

The CDR3 protein is CASRSWTDNSPLHF. In DNA form, the CDR3 reads TGTGCCAGCAGATCGTGGACAGATAATTCACCCCTCCACTTT. The V and J genes are TRBV6-5 and TRBJ1-6, with D maybe TRBD1 (6 bases). Between the trimmed V and J ends, which lost 6 bases and 5 bases, there was a span of 11 bases. Germline loops: CDR1 MNHEY, CDR2 SVGAGI. There are 14 residues in the CDR3.

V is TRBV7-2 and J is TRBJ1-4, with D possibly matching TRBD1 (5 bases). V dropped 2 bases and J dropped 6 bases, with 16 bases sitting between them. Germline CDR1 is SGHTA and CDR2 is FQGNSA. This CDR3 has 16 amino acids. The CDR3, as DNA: TGTGCCAGCAGCTTAAACCCCCTGGGGGTGGATGAAAAACTGTTTTTT. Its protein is CASSLNPLGVDEKLFF. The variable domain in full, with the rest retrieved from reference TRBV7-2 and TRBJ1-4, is GAGVSQSPSNKVTEKGKDVELRCDPISGHTALYWYRQSLGQGLEFLIYFQGNSAPDKSGLPSDRFSAERTGGSVSTLTIQRTQQEDSAVYLCASSLNPLGVDEKLFFGSGTQLSVL.